Below, 8 T cell receptor beta chains from the same sample are listed, as sequenced in a study of cytomegalovirus exposure and HLA in healthy donors (dated by TCRdb to the late 2010s). The library was made by the immunoSEQ multiplex PCR assay. For the multiplex PCR, a mixture combining 60 forward primers for TCR Vbeta segments and 13 reverse primers for TCR Jbeta segments was used. The source is immuneACCESS, and TCRdb retained only in-frame sequences with V and J called. Part of the clones is not carried over; for the studies checked, unresolved V genes explain less than half of this, and the remainder is unexplained. The sample data list roughly 70,000 clones, and over 70% of these were observed just once. 9.5% to 12% of the sample belongs to the ten largest clones. Sequencing was carried out using PBMCs. The source is a human donor in good health.

The chain uses TRBV7-9 and TRBJ1-2; 8 nucleotides align to TRBD1. Germline V gene sequence: CDR1 SEHNR, CDR2 FQNEAQ (reference sequence). This CDR3 spans 14 amino acids. Trimming took 6 bases from V and 7 from J; bases not matched to a gene: 10. CDR3 residues: CASRPTGAQSGYTF. The CDR3 nucleotides read TGTGCCAGCAGGCCGACAGGGGCCCAGAGTGGCTACACCTTC. The entire variable domain, with the rest obtained from reference TRBV7-9 and TRBJ1-2, is as follows: DTGVSQNPRHKITKRGQNVTFRCDPISEHNRLYWYRQTLGQGPEFLTYFQNEAQLEKSRLLSDRFSAERPKGSFSTLEIQRTEQGDSAMYLCASRPTGAQSGYTFGSGTRLTVV.

The chain links TRBV19 to TRBJ1-5, with 8 bases matching TRBD1. This CDR3 comprises 16 residues. The germline CDR1 and CDR2 sequences are LNHDA and SQIVND (reference sequence). The V gene end was trimmed by 3 bases and the J gene end by 3 bases; junction bases not matched to a gene: 7. CDR3: CASSMGDRTINQPQHF. Written as DNA, the CDR3 is TGTGCCAGTAGTATGGGGGACAGGACCATCAATCAGCCCCAGCATTTT.

The CDR3 bases are TGTGCCAGCCGGACAGGGAACTACAATGAGCAGTTCTTC. Translated, it gives CASRTGNYNEQFF. This chain uses TRBV27 with TRBJ2-1, with TRBD1 identical over 8 bases. Unmatched junction bases numbered 3, after V lost 8 bases and J lost 3 bases. The length of the CDR3 is 13 residues. The V gene's germline CDR1 is MNHEY and CDR2 SMNVEV (reference sequence).

V is TRBV20-1 and J is TRBJ1-4; D gene uncertain. Germline V gene lookup returns CDR1 DFQATT and CDR2 SNEGSKA (reference sequence). The CDR3 covers 11 residues. Trimming left V 5 bases short and J 8 bases short, with 9 bases between. The CDR3 sequence is CSAEDREKLFF. CDR3 sequence (DNA): TGCAGTGCTGAGGATAGGGAAAAACTGTTTTTT.

J is TRBJ1-2 and V is TRBV4-2; D uncertain. V lost 4 bases, J lost 7 bases, and 13 bases lay in between. The CDR3 runs to 13 residues. Germline V gene data show CDR1 as LGHNA and CDR2 as YNFKEQ. The CDR3 reads CASSPRGGLGYTF. In nucleotides, the CDR3 is TGTGCCAGCAGCCCCCGGGGAGGGCTTGGCTACACCTTC.

V is TRBV5-1 and J is TRBJ2-1; 7 nucleotides line up with TRBD2. The CDR3 runs 15 residues. Looked up from germline, CDR1 is SGHRS and CDR2 is YFSETQ. With V trimmed by 0 bases and J by 5 bases, 5 bases remained unmatched. The CDR3 spells CASSLVGLRDNEQFF. The CDR3 nucleotides read TGCGCCAGCAGCTTGGTGGGACTACGGGACAATGAGCAGTTCTTC.

The chain joins TRBV6-5 to TRBJ2-7; D gene unclear. The V end was cut by 6 bases, the J end by 8 bases, with 17 bases between. CDR3 size: 13 residues. CDR1 is MNHEY, CDR2 SVGAGI, per germline. CDR3 protein: CASSPVPITKQYF. The CDR3 DNA reads as TGTGCCAGCAGCCCGGTACCGATCACGAAGCAGTACTTC.

The J gene is TRBJ2-1, the V gene TRBV7-8; no clear D. CDR3 size: 14 residues. The germline CDR1 and CDR2 sequences are SGHVS and FQNEAQ. Trimming left V 5 bases short and J 6 bases short, with 14 bases between. CDR3 nucleotide sequence: TGTGCCAGCAGCCCACAAGTCCTCGCCAATGAGCAGTTCTTC. Translated: CASSPQVLANEQFF.